The 14 T cell receptor beta chains given below trace back to one sample, sequenced in a study of shared clonotypes between healthy human individuals. Positively selected for CCR7, the CD45RO-negative cells used as naive CD8 cells excluded terminally differentiated effector memory CD45RA+ cells. The protocol was immunoSEQ multiplex PCR, while the TCRdb copy is restricted to in-frame clones and leaves out a portion. The sample shows under 2,000,000 clones, approximately 95% of them seen only once. Sequenced input: naive CD8+ T cells sorted from blood. The receptors were gathered from a man younger than 35 in good health.

The chain recombines TRBV7-8 with TRBJ2-3, with TRBD2 matching 7 bases. J was trimmed by 3 bases and V by 0 bases; bases with no gene match: 9. Germline CDR1 reads SGHVS; CDR2 reads FQNEAQ. This CDR3 is 17 amino acids long. The CDR3 is CASSLASLWGGTDTQYF. In DNA form, the CDR3 reads TGTGCCAGCAGCTTAGCTTCCCTGTGGGGAGGGACAGATACGCAGTATTTT.

This clone has just a few counts. The chain uses TRBV5-6 and TRBJ1-2; D gene uncertain. Per the germline V gene, CDR1 is SGHDT and CDR2 is YYEEEE. The CDR3 spans 14 residues. Trimming removed 0 bases from V and 1 base from J, with 7 bases in between. The chain's CDR3 is CASSLAIGNYGYTF. DNA of the CDR3: TGTGCCAGCAGCTTGGCTATCGGTAACTATGGCTACACCTTC. The whole variable domain, filled in from reference TRBV5-6 and TRBJ1-2, reads DAGVTQSPTHLIKTRGQQVTLRCSPKSGHDTVSWYQQALGQGPQFIFQYYEEEERQRGNFPDRFSGHQFPNYSSELNVNALLLGDSALYLCASSLAIGNYGYTFGSGTRLTVV.

CDR3 nucleotide sequence: TGTGCCAGCAGCATCTCACCAGGGGTGTCCTACGAGCAGTACTTC. This translates into CASSISPGVSYEQYF. The chain combines TRBV5-5 with TRBJ2-7, with D maybe TRBD1 (6 bases). Trimming left V 4 bases short and J 1 base short, with 15 bases between. Germline V gene data show CDR1 as SGHKS and CDR2 as YYEKEE (reference sequence). This CDR3 contains 15 residues.

The chain has TRBV6-5 and TRBJ2-6; 7 bases match TRBD1. With V trimmed by 6 bases and J by 11 bases, 10 bases remained unmatched. The V gene's germline CDR1 is MNHEY and CDR2 SVGAGI. The CDR3 loop spans 14 amino acids. The CDR3 nucleotides are TGTGCCAGCAGAACCTACAGGGGTGTTCACGTCCTGACTTTC. Translated: CASRTYRGVHVLTF.

This clone appeared a single time. This chain uses TRBV9 with TRBJ1-1, with D hard to call. The CDR3 sequence is 15 residues long. Trimming removed 0 bases from V and 4 bases from J, with 13 bases in between. Germline-derived CDR1 and CDR2 are SGDLS and YYNGEE. CDR3 DNA: TGTGCCAGCAGCGTAGGTCGGCAGGATAGCACTGAAGCTTTCTTT. It yields the protein CASSVGRQDSTEAFF.

This sequence joins TRBV27 and TRBJ1-1, with D hard to call. The CDR3 is 15 amino acids. In germline, CDR1 is MNHEY, CDR2 SMNVEV (reference sequence). Trimming shortened V by 5 bases and J by 3 bases, and 16 bases separated the two germline ends. The CDR3 spells CASSKVGVGDTEAFF. CDR3 nucleotide sequence: TGTGCCAGCAGTAAGGTTGGGGTTGGGGACACTGAAGCTTTCTTT.

On this clone itself: The sample contains more than one DNA sequence encoding this CDR3. The rearrangement joins TRBV27 to TRBJ2-7; 8 bases agree with TRBD2. The CDR3 sequence is 13 residues long. V gave up 6 bases and J gave up 2 bases; unmatched junction bases: 3. Germline V gene lookup returns CDR1 MNHEY and CDR2 SMNVEV (reference sequence). CDR3 nucleotides: TGTGCCAGCAGCAGTAGCGGGGCCTACGAGCAGTACTTC. This translates into CASSSSGAYEQYF.

V gene TRBV28 combines with J gene TRBJ1-2; 8 positions agree with TRBD1. Germline CDR1 and CDR2: MDHEN and SYDVKM. V shed 7 bases, J shed 3 bases, and the junction held 13 bases outside the gene matches. The CDR3 extends over 16 amino acids. CDR3 in DNA: TGTGCCAGCACCCCGACAGGGGAACCCGTGGACTATGGCTACACCTTC. Its protein product is CASTPTGEPVDYGYTF.

This sequence joins TRBV10-3 and TRBJ2-3; D is possibly TRBD1 or TRBD2 (6 bases each). V shed 8 bases and J shed 2 bases, with 14 bases lying between them. The CDR3 is 14 residues long. In germline, CDR1 is ENHRY, CDR2 SYGVKD. The CDR3 nucleotides are TGTGCCATCGCGGAGGGGGGATACACAGATACGCAGTATTTT. This sequence encodes CAIAEGGYTDTQYF.

The rearrangement uses TRBV15 and TRBJ2-7; 12 positions agree with TRBD2. The CDR3 contains 14 residues. Germline V gives CDR1 LNHNV, CDR2 YYDKDF (reference sequence). The J segment lost 3 bases and the V segment lost 6 bases, leaving 3 bases of the junction unmatched. The CDR3 region has the DNA TGTGCCACCAGTCTAGCGGGAGGGGTCTACGAGCAGTACTTC. It encodes CATSLAGGVYEQYF. Supplemented by reference TRBV15 and TRBJ2-7, the full variable domain reads DAMVIQNPRYQVTQFGKPVTLSCSQTLNHNVMYWYQQKSSQAPKLLFHYYDKDFNNEADTPDNFQSRRPNTSFCFLDIRSPGLGDTAMYLCATSLAGGVYEQYFGPGTRLTVT.

V usage is TRBV10-2 and J usage is TRBJ2-2; possibly TRBD1 or TRBD2 for D (6 bases each). V lost 10 bases and J lost 4, with 13 bases in between. The germline V gene has CDR1 WSHSY and CDR2 SAAADI. The CDR3 extends over 13 amino acids. CDR3 residues: CATTWGATGELFF. In DNA form, the CDR3 reads TGCGCCACTACTTGGGGGGCCACCGGGGAGCTGTTTTTT.

This chain joins TRBV5-6 and TRBJ2-2; 9 bases map to TRBD1. The CDR3 runs to 16 residues. CDR1 and CDR2 (germline): SGHDT, YYEEEE. J was trimmed by 4 bases and V by 1 base; bases with no gene match: 5. CDR3 nucleotides: TGTGCCAGCAGCTTGCCCGGGACAGGGTTCACCGGGGAGCTGTTTTTT. It is translated as CASSLPGTGFTGELFF.

CDR3 residues: CASSAAGLVSGELFF. The CDR3 DNA is TGTGCCAGCAGCGCTGCGGGACTAGTTTCCGGGGAGCTGTTTTTT. The rearrangement links TRBV9 to TRBJ2-2; 8 bases agree with TRBD2. Germline CDR1 is SGDLS and CDR2 is YYNGEE. J gave up 6 bases and V 3 bases, and 7 bases lay outside the gene matches. The CDR3 contains 15 residues.

The V and J genes are TRBV5-6 and TRBJ2-7; D ambiguous. Trimming took off 4 bases at V and 4 bases at J, with 21 bases between the two ends. Looked up from germline, CDR1 is SGHDT and CDR2 is YYEEEE. This CDR3 is 16 amino acids long. CDR3 in DNA: TGTGCCAGCAGCCACAACCACCGAGAGGATCAATACGAGCAGTACTTC. This translates into CASSHNHREDQYEQYF.